Included here is one T cell receptor (beta chain) sequence, with context. Its specificity is not known. TCRdb's copy holds only in-frame clones and misses some; the assay was immunoSEQ multiplex PCR. The repertoire includes under 95,000 clones, around 86% of them detected once, and over 2% sits in the top ten. This sample stems from a study of T cell responses to AZD1222 COVID-19 vaccine. Regarding the study as a whole: Sampling that yielded the repertoires occurred only after the peak T cell response. Baseline seropositivity occurred in only a handful of AZD1222 recipients. An increase in Spike-specific TCR breadth and depth was observed after two AZD1222 doses.

The length of the CDR3 is 14 residues. After removal of 7 bases from V and 2 bases from J, the junction contained 6 bases not matched to a gene. Per germline, CDR1 SQVTM and CDR2 ANQGSEA. Sequencing was performed on peripheral blood, taken on day 0 of AZD1222 vaccination. The TCR sequence derives from an adult in good health. V is TRBV29-1 and J is TRBJ2-1; 9 bases match TRBD1. CDR3 sequence (DNA): TGCAGCGCCGACAGGGGGACCGCCTACAATGAGCAGTTCTTC. This sequence encodes CSADRGTAYNEQFF.